The 10 T cell receptor beta chains reported below all come from one sample, sequenced in a study of blood T cell repertoires in COVID-19. Profiling relied on immunoSEQ multiplex PCR, and the TCRdb table lists in-frame clones only, not all of them. Of about 360,000 clones in the sample, around four fifths were seen once. Sequencing used peripheral blood. These receptors were taken from a man aged 25 to 45 with active or convalescent COVID-19.

This clone was observed a single time. V gene TRBV4-1 combines with J gene TRBJ2-3, with 7 bases aligning to TRBD2. CDR1 and CDR2 from the germline V gene are MGHRA and YSYEKL. J was trimmed by 2 bases and V by 0 bases; bases with no gene match: 5. The CDR3 contains 16 residues. The CDR3 protein is CASSQDAGGYTDTQYF. The CDR3 DNA reads TGCGCCAGCAGCCAAGATGCCGGGGGGTACACAGATACGCAGTATTTT.

This clone was recorded only once. This sequence joins TRBV11-2 and TRBJ2-5; 7 bases agree with TRBD1. The CDR3 runs 15 residues. The trim removed 1 base at V and 0 bases at J, leaving 2 bases unmatched. Germline V gene sequence: CDR1 SGHAT, CDR2 FQNNGV. The CDR3, as DNA: TGTGCCAGCAGCTTAGGGGGACAGTACCAAGAGACCCAGTACTTC. Protein product: CASSLGGQYQETQYF.

The V gene is TRBV19, the J gene TRBJ1-2, with D maybe TRBD1 (5 bases). The CDR3 covers 13 residues. Trimming took 3 bases from V and 6 from J, leaving 11 bases between them. The germline CDR1 and CDR2 sequences are LNHDA and SQIVND (reference sequence). DNA of the CDR3: TGTGCCAGTAGTATCATGGGGCGCGATGGCTACACCTTC. It is translated as CASSIMGRDGYTF.

The rearrangement uses TRBV5-1 and TRBJ2-4; 10 positions match TRBD1. Germline trimming cut 0 bases from V and 8 bases from J; bases unmatched to any gene: 8. There are 16 residues in the CDR3. Germline CDR1 reads SGHRS; CDR2 reads YFSETQ. Here the CDR3 reads CASSLATGGGGDIQYF. The CDR3, as DNA: TGCGCCAGCAGCTTGGCGACAGGGGGCGGAGGGGACATTCAGTACTTC.

This clone was seen only a few times. This rearrangement joins TRBV30 to TRBJ2-7; 11 nucleotides align to TRBD2. The CDR3 length is 14 residues. The V gene end was trimmed by 6 bases and the J gene end by 7 bases; junction bases not matched to a gene: 11. The germline V gene has CDR1 GTSNPN and CDR2 SVGIG (reference sequence). This CDR3 is CACSRGLAGGEQYF. The DNA of the CDR3 is TGTGCCTGCTCCCGAGGGCTAGCGGGAGGAGAGCAGTACTTC.

This sequence joins TRBV5-1 and TRBJ1-2; TRBD1 agrees at 8 bases. The CDR3 covers 15 residues. Germline CDR1 is SGHRS and CDR2 is YFSETQ. Germline trimming cut 2 bases from V and 4 bases from J; bases unmatched to any gene: 7. As DNA, the CDR3 is TGCGCCAGCAGCTTAAACGCCCAGGGGGCCTATGGCTACACCTTC. Encoded protein: CASSLNAQGAYGYTF.

The V call is TRBV28, the J call TRBJ1-5, with 12 bases that match TRBD1. Germline CDR1 and CDR2: MDHEN and SYDVKM. The ends lost 2 bases at V and 7 bases at J; junction bases unmatched: 9. The CDR3 is 17 residues long. The CDR3 DNA sequence: TGTGCCAGCAGTTTACAAAGGGGGACAGGGGGCGCCCAGCCCCAGCATTTT. The encoded protein is CASSLQRGTGGAQPQHF. Using reference TRBV28 and TRBJ1-5 for the parts outside the CDR3, the full variable domain is DVKVTQSSRYLVKRTGEKVFLECVQDMDHENMFWYRQDPGLGLRLIYFSYDVKMKEKGDIPEGYSVSREKKERFSLILESASTNQTSMYLCASSLQRGTGGAQPQHFGDGTRLSIL.

The genes are TRBV13 and TRBJ1-1, with 7 bases lining up with TRBD1. After removal of 2 bases from V and 3 bases from J, the junction contained 18 bases not matched to a gene. Germline V gene sequence: CDR1 PRHDT, CDR2 FYEKMQ (reference sequence). The CDR3 is 19 residues long. CDR3 coding DNA: TGTGCCAGCAGCTTAAGGTCTGGGGGGACAGTGTTACAGGACACTGAAGCTTTCTTT. It translates to CASSLRSGGTVLQDTEAFF.

The V and J genes are TRBV4-1 and TRBJ2-1, with D perhaps TRBD2 (6 bases). The CDR3 extends over 14 amino acids. Germline V gene lookup returns CDR1 MGHRA and CDR2 YSYEKL. Trimming took 4 bases from V and 7 from J, leaving 14 bases between them. Here the CDR3 reads CASSPSGTSNEQFF. In DNA form, the CDR3 reads TGCGCCAGCAGCCCCTCCGGGACTTCGAATGAGCAGTTCTTC.

This chain connects TRBV5-1 to TRBJ2-7; 10 positions agree with TRBD1. With 5 bases clipped from V and 4 bases from J, the junction kept 6 bases outside the gene matches. Germline CDR1 and CDR2: SGHRS and YFSETQ. There are 14 residues in the CDR3. DNA for the CDR3: TGCGCCAGCAGTTACCCGGGACAGGGGTACGAGCAGTACTTC. Its translation is CASSYPGQGYEQYF.